A selection of T cell receptor beta chains follows, all from one sample in a study of T-cell reconstitution after alpha-beta-depleted transplantation in children. Each CDR3 protein gets one entry after TCRdb re-called the PCR reads with MiXCR. The sample yields about 400,000 distinct CDR3 sequences, roughly 22% seen once. Sample: PBMCs from the stem cell graft donor, taken from the stem cell graft. The source is a human donor who donated a stem cell graft to a child with acute myeloid leukemia. The CDR3 runs from the conserved cysteine through the conserved F or W. D genes are given only for firm matches. Expanded clones get a size class; other rows say once, few or many, or leave the size out.

cdr3_length	v_call	clone_size	d_call	j_call	cdr3_nt	cdr3_aa
16	TRBV7-6	.	TRBD2	TRBJ2-2	TGTGCCAGCAGCTGGCCGGGACTATCGAACACCGGGGAGCTGTTTTTT	CASSWPGLSNTGELFF
16	TRBV2	few	TRBD2	TRBJ2-1	TGTGCCAGCAGTGGGACTAGCGCAAGCTCCTACAATGAGCAGTTCTTC	CASSGTSASSYNEQFF
18	TRBV24-1	.	.	TRBJ2-3	TGTGCCACCAGTGGCAATTGGGCAGGGTCTTTTAGCACAGATACGCAGTATTTT	CATSGNWAGSFSTDTQYF
15	TRBV5-1	many	.	TRBJ2-1	TGTGCCAGCAGCTTGGTCGGGAGCTCCTACAATGAGCAGTTCTTC	CASSLVGSSYNEQFF
15	TRBV20-1	many	.	TRBJ2-3	TGCAGTGCCCGACCTAGCTCAGCCAGCACAGATACGCAGTATTTT	CSARPSSASTDTQYF
11	TRBV6-5	.	.	TRBJ2-7	TGTGCCAGCAGATCGATTTACGAGCAGTACTTC	CASRSIYEQYF
12	TRBV15	.	.	TRBJ2-3	TGTGCCACCAGCATACACACAGATACGCAGTATTTT	CATSIHTDTQYF
15	TRBV5-1	many	TRBD2	TRBJ2-1	TGCGCCAGCAGCTTGCGGGAGGGCCTTCGGAATGAGCAGTTCTTC	CASSLREGLRNEQFF
15	TRBV15	many	TRBD2	TRBJ2-2	TGTGCCACCAGCCTTAGCGGGCTGAACACCGGGGAGCTGTTTTTT	CATSLSGLNTGELFF
12	TRBV28	.	.	TRBJ1-1	TGTGCCAGCATTGACATGAACACTGAAGCTTTCTTT	CASIDMNTEAFF
14	TRBV12-3/TRBV12-4	.	.	TRBJ1-5	TGTGCCAGCAGTTTCAGGGACAGCAATCAGCCCCAGCATTTT	CASSFRDSNQPQHF
11	TRBV12-3/TRBV12-4	.	.	TRBJ2-7	TGTGCCAGCGGGGGTTTGAACGAGCAGTACTTC	CASGGLNEQYF
14	TRBV30	.	.	TRBJ1-5	TGTGCCTGGAGTGCGGGGGCTGACGGTCAGCCCCAGCATTTT	CAWSAGADGQPQHF
16	TRBV7-6	.	.	TRBJ2-1	TGTGCCAGCAGCTTATTTGAGGGTTGGTCGGACAATGAGCAGTTCTTC	CASSLFEGWSDNEQFF
14	TRBV11-2	.	TRBD1	TRBJ1-2	TGTGCCAGCAAAAGGACAGGGACTAACTATGGCTACACCTTC	CASKRTGTNYGYTF
11	TRBV12-3/TRBV12-4	.	TRBD1	TRBJ2-7	TGTGCCGTTTCGACAGGGAATCTGCAGTACTTC	CAVSTGNLQYF
15	TRBV20-1	few	.	TRBJ2-7	TGCAGTGCTAGACGACAGCCTTTCGGATCCTACGAGCAGTACTTC	CSARRQPFGSYEQYF
16	TRBV12-3/TRBV12-4	few	.	TRBJ1-3	TGTGCCAGCAGCCCCCCGATTGGGAGCCCTGGAAACACCATATATTTT	CASSPPIGSPGNTIYF
15	TRBV29-1	.	TRBD1	TRBJ1-5	TGCAGCGTCAGAGACGGGACAGGGGCTGGCCAGCCCCAGCATTTT	CSVRDGTGAGQPQHF
15	TRBV12-3/TRBV12-4	once	.	TRBJ2-1	TGTGCCAGCAGCTCTAGCGCGCGCAACCTCAATGAGCAGTTCTTC	CASSSSARNLNEQFF
16	TRBV24-1	.	TRBD2	TRBJ2-1	TGTGCCACCAGTGACCCCGGGACTAGCGTATACAATGAGCAGTTCTTC	CATSDPGTSVYNEQFF
14	TRBV12-3/TRBV12-4	few	.	TRBJ2-7	TGTGCCAGCAGTATAGTCTCCCTCTCCTACGAGCAGTACTTC	CASSIVSLSYEQYF
16	TRBV20-1	.	.	TRBJ2-1	TGCAGTGCTAGTTGGGGGGCGGGAGTTACCTACAATGAGCAGTTCTTC	CSASWGAGVTYNEQFF
13	TRBV20-1	many	TRBD2	TRBJ2-1	TGCAGTGCGACCGGACTAGTGGACAATGAGCAGTTCTTC	CSATGLVDNEQFF
12	TRBV29-1	.	TRBD1	TRBJ1-1	TGCAGCGTCTACTCCGGACAGGGAGCAGCTTTCTTT	CSVYSGQGAAFF
13	TRBV27	.	TRBD2	TRBJ2-7	TGTGCCAGCAGTTCCCTAGCGGGAGCTATGGAGTACTTC	CASSSLAGAMEYF
13	TRBV29-1	few	TRBD1	TRBJ2-7	TGCAGCGTTGAAACGACAGGGGAGCGCGAGCAGTACTTC	CSVETTGEREQYF
18	TRBV5-6	once	TRBD2	TRBJ2-1	TGTGCCAGCAGCTTGGCAGGACGGACTAGCGGACCCTACAATGAGCAGTTCTTC	CASSLAGRTSGPYNEQFF
13	TRBV4-2	.	.	TRBJ2-1	TGTGCCAGCAGCCAACACGGACGTCGTGAGCAGTTCTTC	CASSQHGRREQFF
13	TRBV28	.	.	TRBJ2-7	TGTGCCAGCCGAATACGGGGGACCTACGAGCAGTACTTC	CASRIRGTYEQYF
20	TRBV6-2/TRBV6-3	.	TRBD2	TRBJ2-7	TGTGCCAGCAGTTACTCGATTAAGCCGGGACTAGCGGGGATCTCCTACGAGCAGTACTTC	CASSYSIKPGLAGISYEQYF
14	TRBV6-1	.	TRBD2	TRBJ2-3	TGTGCCAGCAGACACGGGAGGGGGACAGATACGCAGTATTTT	CASRHGRGTDTQYF
13	TRBV20-1	.	.	TRBJ1-1	TGCAGTGCTACCGGTTCAGGGGACACTGAAGCTTTCTTT	CSATGSGDTEAFF
14	TRBV7-2	few	.	TRBJ2-1	TGTGCCAGCAGCTTGCCGGGACGAAACAATGAGCAGTTCTTC	CASSLPGRNNEQFF
15	TRBV5-6	many	TRBD2	TRBJ2-1	TGTGCCAGCAGCCCTAGCGGGAGCCCCTACAATGAGCAGTTCTTC	CASSPSGSPYNEQFF
15	TRBV15	few	TRBD2	TRBJ2-1	TGTGCCACCAGCAGCCTACTAGCGGGAGAGGATGAGCAGTTCTTC	CATSSLLAGEDEQFF
12	TRBV20-1	many	.	TRBJ1-5	TGCAGTGCCGCCAACAGGGATCAGCCCCAGCATTTT	CSAANRDQPQHF
14	TRBV28	few	.	TRBJ2-7	TGTGCCAGCAGCGGGGACCCAGGCTCCTACGAGCAGTACTTC	CASSGDPGSYEQYF
15	TRBV12-3/TRBV12-4	many	.	TRBJ2-2	TGTGCCAGCAGTCCGACAGAGCGGTTCACCGGGGAGCTGTTTTTT	CASSPTERFTGELFF
12	TRBV7-2	many	.	TRBJ2-6	TGTGCCAGCAAGCTCCAGGCCAACGTCCTGACTTTC	CASKLQANVLTF
13	TRBV7-2	few	TRBD1	TRBJ1-1	TGTGCCAGCAGCCCAGGACAGGGAGGGCAAGCTTTCTTT	CASSPGQGGQAFF
15	TRBV28	few	TRBD1	TRBJ1-3	TGTGCCAGCAGTTTGGGGACAGGAAACGGAAACACCATATATTTT	CASSLGTGNGNTIYF
15	TRBV6-1	few	.	TRBJ2-3	TGTGCCAGCAGTATGGGGCAGCAGAACACAGATACGCAGTATTTT	CASSMGQQNTDTQYF
17	TRBV12-3/TRBV12-4	.	.	TRBJ2-7	TGTGCCAGCAGTTTTTTCGCGGGGCAGGGGGTTTCCTACGAGCAGTACTTC	CASSFFAGQGVSYEQYF
15	TRBV4-1	.	.	TRBJ2-5	TGCGCCAGCAGCCCTAGCGTGGGGTCACAAGAGACCCAGTACTTC	CASSPSVGSQETQYF
20	TRBV15	.	.	TRBJ2-6	TGTGCCACCAGCACGAGAGATTCGAAAACCAGGGTCTCTGGGGCCAACGTCCTGACTTTC	CATSTRDSKTRVSGANVLTF